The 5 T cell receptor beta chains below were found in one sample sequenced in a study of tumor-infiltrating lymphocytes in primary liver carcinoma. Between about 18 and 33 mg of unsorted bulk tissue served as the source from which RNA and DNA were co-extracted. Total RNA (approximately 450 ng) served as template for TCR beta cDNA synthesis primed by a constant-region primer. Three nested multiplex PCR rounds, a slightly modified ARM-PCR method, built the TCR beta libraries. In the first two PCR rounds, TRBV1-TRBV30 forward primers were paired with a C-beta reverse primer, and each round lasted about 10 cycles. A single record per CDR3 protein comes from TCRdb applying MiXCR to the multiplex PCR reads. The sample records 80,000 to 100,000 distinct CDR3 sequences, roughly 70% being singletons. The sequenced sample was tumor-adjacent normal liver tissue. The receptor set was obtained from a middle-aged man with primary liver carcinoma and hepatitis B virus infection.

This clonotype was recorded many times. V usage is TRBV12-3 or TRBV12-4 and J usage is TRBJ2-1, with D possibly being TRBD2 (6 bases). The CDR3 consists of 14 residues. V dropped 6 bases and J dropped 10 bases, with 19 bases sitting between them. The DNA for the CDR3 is TGTGCCAGCAGAATCGCGGGACCCAGAGGGGAGCAGTTCTTC. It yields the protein CASRIAGPRGEQFF.

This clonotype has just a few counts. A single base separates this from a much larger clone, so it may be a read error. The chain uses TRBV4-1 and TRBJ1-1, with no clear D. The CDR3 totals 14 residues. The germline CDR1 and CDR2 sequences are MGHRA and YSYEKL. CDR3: CANSQTDTYTEAFF. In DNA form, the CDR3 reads TGCGCCAACAGCCAGACCGACACATACACTGAAGCTTTCTTT.

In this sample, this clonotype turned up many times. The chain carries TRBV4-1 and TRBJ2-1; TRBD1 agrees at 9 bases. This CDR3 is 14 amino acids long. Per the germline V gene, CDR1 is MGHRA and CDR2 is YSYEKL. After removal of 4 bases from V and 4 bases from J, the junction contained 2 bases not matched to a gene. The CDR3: CASSLGQGYNEQFF. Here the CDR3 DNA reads TGCGCCAGCAGCCTGGGACAGGGTTACAATGAGCAGTTCTTC.

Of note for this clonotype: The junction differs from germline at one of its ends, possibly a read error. CDR3 nucleotides: TGTGCTAGTGGTATGGGGGGGTACACCGAAGCTTTCTTT. It yields the protein CASGMGGYTEAFF. The chain couples TRBV12-5 to TRBJ1-1; D might be TRBD1 (5 bases). The germline V gene encodes CDR1 LGHNT and CDR2 FRNRAP. The CDR3 is 13 residues long.

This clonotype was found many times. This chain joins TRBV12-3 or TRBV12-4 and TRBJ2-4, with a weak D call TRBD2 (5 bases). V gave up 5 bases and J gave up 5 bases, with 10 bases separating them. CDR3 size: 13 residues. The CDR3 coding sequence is TGTGCCAGCAGTCCGGACGGGGAAAACATTCAGTACTTC. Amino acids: CASSPDGENIQYF.